What follows describes a single T cell receptor beta chain. The antigen remains unidentified. The data originate from a study of cytomegalovirus exposure and HLA in healthy donors. Study-wide results and caveats: Sequencing probably produced one cluster of sequence variants that were highly shared. Immune exposure was documented only through CMV serostatus. Reports indicate that TCR beta sequences accurately predicted the HLA-A and HLA-B alleles of most subjects.

Primers included in the PCR were 60 Vbeta and 13 Jbeta primers. Sequencing used immunoSEQ multiplex PCR; TCRdb keeps in-frame clones, though not all of them. The profile shows about 140,000 clones, 78% of them singletons. The ends lost 3 bases at V and 4 bases at J; junction bases unmatched: 3. The CDR3 spans 16 residues. The germline V gene encodes CDR1 SGDLS and CDR2 YYNGEE. The rearrangement links TRBV9 to TRBJ2-5; 16 bases align to TRBD2. The sample was PBMCs. The origin of this receptor is a female donor in good health and CMV-seronegative. This CDR3 is CASSAGTSGGAETQYF. The DNA of the CDR3 is TGTGCCAGCAGCGCAGGGACTAGCGGGGGGGCAGAGACCCAGTACTTC.